This is a list of T cell receptor beta chains from one sample in a study of OX40 agonist ivuxolimab in advanced cancers. Profiled with immunoSEQ multiplex PCR; TCRdb holds only in-frame clones, not every one. This table holds about 61,000 clones, roughly 85% found once. Material: CD4+ or CD8+ T cells sorted from blood, obtained in a trial of the OX40 agonist ivuxolimab. These TCRs come from an adult with an advanced solid tumor such as melanoma, head and neck, liver or kidney cancer. The CDR3 runs from the conserved cysteine through the conserved F or W. D genes are given only for firm matches. Only some rows state a clone size, as once, few, many or a class for expanded clones.

cdr3_length,j_call,clone_size,v_call,d_call,cdr3_aa,cdr3_nt
16,TRBJ2-3,NA,TRBV5-1,TRBD1,CASSFHRDRGRDTQYF,TGCGCCAGCAGCTTTCACCGGGACAGGGGGCGAGATACGCAGTATTTT
13,TRBJ1-4,NA,TRBV10-3,NA,CAIRAEGHEKLFF,TGTGCCATCAGGGCGGAGGGGCATGAAAAACTGTTTTTT
13,TRBJ1-5,NA,TRBV2,NA,CASSEIPQGPRHF,TGTGCCAGCAGTGAAATCCCTCAGGGTCCCCGGCATTTT
15,TRBJ2-7,NA,TRBV7-6,NA,CASSPLQEGPYEQYF,TGTGCCAGCAGCCCCCTCCAGGAAGGCCCCTACGAGCAGTACTTC
13,TRBJ2-7,NA,TRBV18,TRBD1,CASSRRDRDEQYF,TGTGCCAGCTCACGCCGGGACAGGGACGAGCAGTACTTC
13,TRBJ2-3,NA,TRBV5-1,TRBD1,CASSRDRTDTQYF,TGCGCCAGCAGCCGGGACAGGACAGATACGCAGTATTTT
17,TRBJ1-2,NA,TRBV6-1,NA,CASSEAGQGEGNYGYTF,TGTGCCAGCAGTGAAGCAGGGCAGGGTGAGGGGAACTATGGCTACACCTTC
14,TRBJ1-6,NA,TRBV30,NA,CAWSIMDSGSPLHF,TGTGCCTGGAGTATCATGGACAGCGGGTCACCCCTCCACTTT
12,TRBJ2-1,NA,TRBV6-5,NA,CASSSPGNEQFF,TGTGCCAGCAGTTCCCCGGGAAATGAGCAGTTCTTC
13,TRBJ2-1,NA,TRBV18,TRBD1,CASAGQGYNEQFF,TGTGCCAGCGCGGGACAGGGATACAATGAGCAGTTCTTC
13,TRBJ2-5,few,TRBV7-9,NA,CASSTGAGETQYF,TGTGCCAGCAGTACCGGGGCCGGGGAGACCCAGTACTTC
16,TRBJ2-1,NA,TRBV5-6,TRBD2,CASSFGSGSSYNEQFF,TGTGCCAGCAGCTTCGGTAGCGGGAGTTCCTACAATGAGCAGTTCTTC
15,TRBJ2-3,NA,TRBV5-1,TRBD2,CASSLEAGGTDTQYF,TGCGCCAGCAGCTTGGAAGCGGGAGGGACAGATACGCAGTATTTT
16,TRBJ2-1,NA,TRBV15,NA,CATSRVGRERTNEQFF,TGTGCCACCAGCAGAGTGGGTAGGGAGAGAACGAATGAGCAGTTCTTC
16,TRBJ2-1,NA,TRBV19,NA,CASSGGDSGIHNEQFF,TGTGCCAGTAGTGGAGGGGACAGTGGGATTCACAATGAGCAGTTCTTC
13,TRBJ1-3,NA,TRBV10-3,TRBD1,CAIRDSSGNTIYF,TGTGCCATACGGGACAGCTCTGGAAACACCATATATTTT
13,TRBJ1-2,few,TRBV7-9,NA,CASSLAGGGGYTF,TGTGCCAGCAGCTTAGCCGGGGGAGGTGGCTACACCTTC
13,TRBJ1-1,few,TRBV18,TRBD1,CASSRGQGAEAFF,TGTGCCAGCTCACGGGGACAGGGCGCTGAAGCTTTCTTT
14,TRBJ2-5,NA,TRBV11-2,NA,CASSLSRGEETQYF,TGTGCCAGCAGCTTAAGCAGGGGTGAGGAGACCCAGTACTTC
16,TRBJ2-7,NA,TRBV27,TRBD2,CASSGRAWGGSYEQYF,TGTGCCAGCAGCGGGAGGGCCTGGGGTGGGTCATACGAGCAGTACTTC
15,TRBJ2-1,NA,TRBV30,TRBD2,CAWSAGLAGVNEQFF,TGTGCCTGGAGTGCCGGACTAGCGGGAGTCAATGAGCAGTTCTTC
14,TRBJ2-7,few,TRBV2,TRBD2,CASRETGGAYEQYF,TGTGCCAGCAGGGAAACGGGAGGGGCCTACGAGCAGTACTTC
16,TRBJ2-3,NA,TRBV5-1,NA,CASSLEGRGSTDTQYF,TGCGCCAGCAGCTTGGAGGGGAGAGGTAGCACAGATACGCAGTATTTT
13,TRBJ2-1,NA,TRBV19,NA,CASSITSVGEQFF,TGTGCCAGTAGTATTACCAGCGTTGGTGAGCAGTTCTTC
13,TRBJ1-1,NA,TRBV4-3,NA,CASSPTMNTEAFF,TGCGCCAGCAGCCCTACGATGAACACTGAAGCTTTCTTT
16,TRBJ2-2,NA,TRBV18,TRBD1,CASSPGTGGDTGELFF,TGTGCCAGCTCACCAGGGACAGGGGGAGACACCGGGGAGCTGTTTTTT
16,TRBJ2-3,NA,TRBV5-4,TRBD2,CASSPEAGESTDTQYF,TGTGCCAGCAGCCCCGAAGCGGGAGAGAGCACAGATACGCAGTATTTT